The rows below give T cell receptor beta chains drawn from one sample of a study of T cells in Graves' hyperthyroidism and ophthalmopathy. MiXCR, applied by TCRdb to the multiplex PCR reads, yields one record per CDR3 protein. The table lists about 480,000 distinct CDR3 sequences, 22% of them singletons, with approximately 49% in the top ten. The sequenced sample consisted of blood. All receptors derive from a woman in her 70s with Graves' ophthalmopathy. The CDR3 runs from the conserved cysteine through the conserved F or W. Each record gives: clone size, V gene, D gene, J gene, CDR3 DNA, CDR3 protein. The D gene is left open where the match is weak. Part of the rows lack a size; the others show once, few, many or a class for expanded clones.

>NA|TRBV30|TRBD2|TRBJ2-5
TGTGCCTGGAGTGTAGGGGCGGGAGGGTCGGAGACCCAGTACTTC
CAWSVGAGGSETQYF
>many|TRBV7-6|TRBD2|TRBJ2-3
TGTGCCAGCAGCCCTAGCGGGAGAGTCCTACGTGATACGCAGTATTTT
CASSPSGRVLRDTQYF
>few|TRBV30|NA|TRBJ2-7
TGTGCCTGGAGTGTACTTGAGACTAAAAGGCAGTACTTC
CAWSVLETKRQYF
>many|TRBV7-3|NA|TRBJ1-2
TGTGCCAGCAGCGCCAGAGGTCATGGCTACACCTTC
CASSARGHGYTF
>NA|TRBV7-2|TRBD1|TRBJ1-2
TGTGCCAGCAGCACCACCTCCGGGACAGGGCTCGGCTACACCTTC
CASSTTSGTGLGYTF
>NA|TRBV7-2|NA|TRBJ1-2
TGTGCCAGCAGCTTAGCCGGGTCAAGGGACTATGGCTACACCTTC
CASSLAGSRDYGYTF
>few|TRBV7-3|NA|TRBJ2-3
TGTGCCAGCAGCCCCCTATTTCGGCCTGACACAGATACGCAGTATTTT
CASSPLFRPDTDTQYF
>many|TRBV2|NA|TRBJ2-3
TGTGCCAGCAGGGCTCGGGCCTTAAGCACAGATACGCAGTATTTT
CASRARALSTDTQYF
>few|TRBV6-2/TRBV6-3|TRBD1|TRBJ1-1
TGTGCCAGCAGTAAACCGGGACAGGGAAACACTGAAGCTTTCTTT
CASSKPGQGNTEAFF
>many|TRBV7-3|TRBD2|TRBJ2-1
TGTGCCAGCAGTCCTCCCGGGACTAGCGGGAGTAATGAGCAGTTCTTC
CASSPPGTSGSNEQFF
>many|TRBV2|TRBD1|TRBJ1-5
TGTGCCAGCAGCGGTACAGGGGTTGTTAACAATCAGCCCCAGCATTTT
CASSGTGVVNNQPQHF
>few|TRBV6-1|NA|TRBJ1-5
TGTGCCAGCAGTAGTGACCATAATCAGCCCCAGCATTTT
CASSSDHNQPQHF
>few|TRBV28|NA|TRBJ2-4
TGTGCCAGCAGTCCCCTCGAGACAGGTGAGATGGACATTCAGTACTTC
CASSPLETGEMDIQYF
>once|TRBV5-6|NA|TRBJ1-2
TGTGCCAGCAGCTTAGAAGGGGTTTGGAACTATGGCTACACCTTC
CASSLEGVWNYGYTF
>many|TRBV11-2|NA|TRBJ2-5
TGTGCCAGCAGCTTGATAGAAGGGACCCAGTACTTC
CASSLIEGTQYF
>few|TRBV20-1|NA|TRBJ1-5
TGCAGTGCTAGATGGGGAAAAAGCAATCAGCCCCAGCATTTT
CSARWGKSNQPQHF
>NA|TRBV7-6|NA|TRBJ1-5
TGTGCCAGCAGGGGTCAGCCCCAGCATTTT
CASRGQPQHF
>NA|TRBV20-1|TRBD2|TRBJ2-7
TGCAGTGCTAGAGACGCGGGAGGTCGATACGAGCAGTACTTC
CSARDAGGRYEQYF
>few|TRBV20-1|NA|TRBJ1-2
TGCAGTGCTACGGGGGCCCCCTATGGCTACACCTTC
CSATGAPYGYTF
>NA|TRBV30|TRBD1|TRBJ1-1
TGTGCCTGGGGACAGGGGGCAAACACTGAAGCTTTCTTT
CAWGQGANTEAFF
>NA|TRBV12-3/TRBV12-4|NA|TRBJ2-5
TGTGCCAGCAGTTTTCCGGACAGTATATTAGAGACCCAGTACTTC
CASSFPDSILETQYF
>NA|TRBV5-1|TRBD2|TRBJ2-1
TGCGCCAGCAGCTCGTCCGTACTAGCGGGAGGAGCCTACAATGAGCAGTTCTTC
CASSSSVLAGGAYNEQFF
>many|TRBV20-1|TRBD2|TRBJ2-1
TGCAGTAGCTACAGGAGACTAGCGGTCGACAATGAGCAGTTCTTC
CSSYRRLAVDNEQFF
>few|TRBV6-1|TRBD1|TRBJ2-4
TGTGCCAGCAGTGTTAGGGGGCAGGGACAAAACATTCAGTACTTC
CASSVRGQGQNIQYF
>few|TRBV5-1|TRBD1|TRBJ2-7
TGCGCCAGCAGCTTGGCCGGGACAGGGGGATTCAACGAGCAGTACTTC
CASSLAGTGGFNEQYF
>few|TRBV12-3/TRBV12-4|TRBD1|TRBJ2-7
TGTGCCAGCAGTTTCGCGACAGGGTCATACGAGCAGTACTTC
CASSFATGSYEQYF
>few|TRBV30|TRBD2|TRBJ2-3
TGTGCCTGGAGTGTAGGCCTAGCGGGAGCAGATACGCAGTATTTT
CAWSVGLAGADTQYF
>once|TRBV19|NA|TRBJ1-2
TGTGCCAGTAGTACCACCATAGGTGGCTACACCTTC
CASSTTIGGYTF
>many|TRBV7-9|NA|TRBJ2-1
TGTGCCAGCAGCTTAGTTCCTGGGAGCTCCTACAATGAGCAGTTCTTC
CASSLVPGSSYNEQFF
>NA|TRBV6-1|TRBD2|TRBJ2-3
TGTGCCAGCAGTTCTCCCGCTAGCGGGAATACAGATACGCAGTATTTT
CASSSPASGNTDTQYF
>NA|TRBV6-9|TRBD1|TRBJ1-1
TGTGCCAGCAGTGCCGAGGACAGGGCAGTGATGCTAGACACTGAAGCTTTCTTT
CASSAEDRAVMLDTEAFF
>many|TRBV12-3/TRBV12-4|NA|TRBJ2-7
TGTGCCAGCAGTTTTGGACCCTACGAGCAGTACTTC
CASSFGPYEQYF
>NA|TRBV6-5|TRBD1|TRBJ2-7
TGTGCCAGCAGTTACCGACAGGGGGATCGCTACGAGCAGTACTTC
CASSYRQGDRYEQYF
>NA|TRBV7-9|NA|TRBJ1-5
TGTGCCAGCAGCTTAGCGCACGACCAATCGGGCAATCAGCCCCAGCATTTT
CASSLAHDQSGNQPQHF
>NA|TRBV4-1|NA|TRBJ1-2
TGCGCCAGCAGCCAAGTGATCATGGGGGGCTACACCTTC
CASSQVIMGGYTF
>NA|TRBV20-1|NA|TRBJ1-1
TGCAGTGCTAGAGATGGGGACACTGAAGCTTTCTTT
CSARDGDTEAFF
>NA|TRBV30|NA|TRBJ2-7
TGTGCCTGGAGAGAACAGGGTTTCGAGCAGTACTTC
CAWREQGFEQYF
>few|TRBV6-5|NA|TRBJ2-3
TGTGCCAGCAGTTACTCATCGACAGTACTTACGCAGTATTTT
CASSYSSTVLTQYF
>few|TRBV27|NA|TRBJ2-7
TGTGCCAGCAGCATAACAGGGAGGCGCCACGAGCAGTACTTC
CASSITGRRHEQYF
>NA|TRBV27|NA|TRBJ1-2
TGTGCCAGCAGTCTATACAGGGAGGGAGGCTACACCTTC
CASSLYREGGYTF
>NA|TRBV7-6|TRBD1|TRBJ2-5
TGTGCCAGCAGCTTAGCGGGGACAGGTGTCCAAGAGACCCAGTACTTC
CASSLAGTGVQETQYF
>few|TRBV24-1|NA|TRBJ2-3
TGTGCCACCAGTGATCCCCGGGCGCAGTTAAGGCAGTATTTT
CATSDPRAQLRQYF
>NA|TRBV19|TRBD1|TRBJ1-1
TGTGCCAGTAGTGCGCAGGGGGCGAACACTGAAGCTTTCTTT
CASSAQGANTEAFF
>NA|TRBV20-1|NA|TRBJ2-6
TGCAGTGCTAGAGACTACGCAGGCTCTGGGGCCAACGTCCTGACTTTC
CSARDYAGSGANVLTF
>NA|TRBV30|NA|TRBJ1-5
TGTGCCTGGAGTGTACTTCAGGGAGGCAATCAGCCCCAGCATTTT
CAWSVLQGGNQPQHF
>NA|TRBV6-1|NA|TRBJ1-2
TGTGCCAGCAGTGGTACGCCCCGGCTGGACTATGGCTACACCTTC
CASSGTPRLDYGYTF
>NA|TRBV7-9|NA|TRBJ2-7
TGTGCCAGCACGAGCAGTAGCTCCTACGAGCAGTACTTC
CASTSSSSYEQYF
>NA|TRBV6-1|TRBD2|TRBJ2-1
TGTGCCAGCAGTGAAGACGGGAGGGGATACAATGAGCAGTTCTTC
CASSEDGRGYNEQFF
>few|TRBV29-1|NA|TRBJ2-5
TGCAGCGTCGACCACCGGGACGGGCAAGAGACCCAGTACTTC
CSVDHRDGQETQYF
>NA|TRBV12-3/TRBV12-4|NA|TRBJ1-5
TGTGCCACCACGCCCATTTTTAGCAATCAGCCCCAGCATTTT
CATTPIFSNQPQHF
>few|TRBV5-1|NA|TRBJ2-1
TGCGCCAGCAGCCCCATAGAATCCTACAATGAGCAGTTCTTC
CASSPIESYNEQFF
>many|TRBV18|NA|TRBJ2-1
TGTGCCAGCAGCCCCGGCGGTGAGCAGTTCTTC
CASSPGGEQFF
>NA|TRBV19|TRBD1|TRBJ1-5
TGTGCCAGTAGTATTTCGGGACAGGGGGCTCATCAGCCCCAGCATTTT
CASSISGQGAHQPQHF
>many|TRBV2|NA|TRBJ2-1
TGTGCCAGCAGTGAGGGGGGTCATGAGCAGTTCTTC
CASSEGGHEQFF
>NA|TRBV19|TRBD1|TRBJ2-3
TGTGCCAGTAGTCCACAGGGGGTCCCATCCACAGATACGCAGTATTTT
CASSPQGVPSTDTQYF